What follows are 27 T cell receptor beta chains derived from one specimen sequenced in a study of cytomegalovirus exposure and HLA in healthy donors. Some clones are missing from TCRdb's copy, which holds only in-frame ones; the method was immunoSEQ multiplex PCR. Of tens of thousands of clones in the sample, roughly nine tenths are singletons; the top ten hold 0.95% to 1.5%. The sequencing sample was made of PBMCs. Receptor source: a woman in her late teens or twenties in good health and CMV-seronegative.

The chain joins TRBV5-6 to TRBJ2-3; 8 bases are a match to TRBD2. This CDR3 is 17 amino acids long. J gave up 0 bases and V 4 bases, and 10 bases lay outside the gene matches. Germline lookup yields CDR1 SGHDT and CDR2 YYEEEE. CDR3: CASSARTGGPSTDTQYF. Written as DNA, the CDR3 is TGTGCCAGCAGCGCCCGAACGGGAGGGCCAAGCACAGATACGCAGTATTTT.

V is TRBV4-1 and J is TRBJ2-6, with D perhaps matching TRBD2 (5 bases). Trimming cost V 4 bases and J 1 base, with 14 bases left between them. Germline CDR1 MGHRA, CDR2 YSYEKL. CDR3 size: 17 residues. The CDR3 here is CASSRGLPESGANVLTF. The CDR3 DNA follows: TGCGCCAGCAGCCGAGGGCTCCCCGAGTCTGGGGCCAACGTCCTGACTTTC.

V gene TRBV29-1 combines with J gene TRBJ1-2; TRBD1 matches 7 bases. The germline V gene has CDR1 SQVTM and CDR2 ANQGSEA. CDR3 size: 13 residues. Unmatched junction bases numbered 9, after V lost 3 bases and J lost 8 bases. CDR3 in DNA: TGCAGCGTTGATTTTGGACAGGCGGGAGGCTACACCTTC. It is translated as CSVDFGQAGGYTF.

This clone was seen only once. This sequence joins TRBV18 and TRBJ2-5; no clear D gene. The V and J ends lost 2 bases and 7 bases respectively, with 11 bases between them. Germline V gene data show CDR1 as KGHSH and CDR2 as LQKENI. There are 13 residues in the CDR3. CDR3 loop: CASSPGQFGTQYF. DNA for the CDR3: TGTGCCAGCTCACCAGGGCAGTTTGGGACCCAGTACTTC.

Here the CDR3 reads CASSEASSGNTIYF. Here the CDR3 DNA reads TGTGCCAGTAGCGAAGCAAGCTCTGGAAACACCATATATTTT. The chain carries TRBV19 and TRBJ1-3; no clear D gene. Per the germline V gene, CDR1 is LNHDA and CDR2 is SQIVND (reference sequence). The CDR3 contains 14 residues. The V gene lost 6 bases and the J gene lost 0 bases, with 9 bases spanning the gap. Together with reference TRBV19 and TRBJ1-3, the CDR3 gives the full variable domain: DGGITQSPKYLFRKEGQNVTLSCEQNLNHDAMYWYRQDPGQGLRLIYYSQIVNDFQKGDIAEGYSVSREKKESFPLTVTSAQKNPTAFYLCASSEASSGNTIYFGEGSWLTVV.

The V call is TRBV19, the J call TRBJ2-7; the match to TRBD2 covers 10 bases. This CDR3 comprises 15 residues. J lost 6 bases, V lost 3 bases, and 8 bases had no gene match. The germline V gene encodes CDR1 LNHDA and CDR2 SQIVND (reference sequence). The chain's CDR3 is CASSMGRLAGAEQYF. CDR3 DNA: TGTGCCAGTAGTATGGGGAGGCTAGCGGGAGCCGAGCAGTACTTC.

This chain links TRBV11-2 with TRBJ2-7; D gene uncertain. The CDR3 has 11 residues. CDR1 is SGHAT and CDR2 is FQNNGV in the germline V gene. Trimming pared 5 bases from V and 2 bases from J, leaving 4 bases between. The CDR3 nucleotides are TGTGCCAGCAGCGTAACCTACGAGCAGTACTTC. Translation gives CASSVTYEQYF.

The chain joins TRBV6-5 to TRBJ1-5; D not resolved. Germline CDR1 is MNHEY and CDR2 is SVGAGI. The length of the CDR3 is 14 residues. Trimming removed 5 bases from V and 6 bases from J, with 14 bases in between. CDR3 loop: CASSKGDPSQPQHF. The CDR3 nucleotides read TGTGCCAGCAGTAAGGGAGACCCGTCTCAGCCCCAGCATTTT.

The CDR3 DNA reads TGTGCCAGCAGCGCCGAACCGGGACTTCCGGCCCCTGGCGAGCAGTACTTC. It specifies CASSAEPGLPAPGEQYF. This chain uses TRBV4-2 with TRBJ2-7; maybe TRBD2 (6 bases). V lost 5 bases, J lost 6 bases, and 26 bases lay in between. The CDR3 loop spans 17 amino acids. The germline gives CDR1 LGHNA, CDR2 YNFKEQ.

The chain has TRBV19 and TRBJ1-5; D ambiguous. The CDR3 is 15 residues long. Germline CDR1 LNHDA, CDR2 SQIVND (reference sequence). V lost 5 bases and J 1 base, leaving 12 bases between the germline ends. CDR3 DNA sequence: TGTGCCAGTAGTGCGACCGCGGGGAGCAATCAGCCCCAGCATTTT. This encodes CASSATAGSNQPQHF.

The J gene is TRBJ2-4, the V gene TRBV6-4, with TRBD1 matching over 7 bases. CDR1 MRHNA and CDR2 SNTAGT come from the germline V gene. Trimming removed 2 bases from V and 8 bases from J; junction bases left unmatched: 3. The CDR3 runs 13 residues. The CDR3 reads CASSDGTEDIQYF. DNA of the CDR3: TGTGCCAGCAGTGACGGGACAGAGGACATTCAGTACTTC.

This chain connects TRBV27 to TRBJ2-1, with D possibly matching TRBD2 (6 bases). The CDR3 covers 15 residues. The germline V gene encodes CDR1 MNHEY and CDR2 SMNVEV (reference sequence). Trimming left V 2 bases short and J 0 bases short, with 8 bases between. CDR3 nucleotide sequence: TGTGCCAGCAGTTTAGGAGGGAGCTCCTACAATGAGCAGTTCTTC. Its translation is CASSLGGSSYNEQFF.

V is TRBV28 and J is TRBJ1-2; TRBD1 matches at 9 bases. Germline V gene sequence: CDR1 MDHEN, CDR2 SYDVKM. The CDR3 has 14 residues. V shed 4 bases, J shed 14 bases, and the junction held 14 bases outside the gene matches. CDR3 amino acids: CASSSETGGGVRTF. As DNA, the CDR3 is TGTGCCAGCAGTTCGGAGACAGGGGGAGGCGTGCGGACCTTC.

V gene TRBV29-1 combines with J gene TRBJ2-1; 13 bases align to TRBD2. Germline V gene data show CDR1 as SQVTM and CDR2 as ANQGSEA. This CDR3 spans 14 amino acids. The trim removed 4 bases at V and 6 bases at J, leaving 3 bases unmatched. This chain's CDR3 is CSVAGLAGINEQFF. DNA for the CDR3: TGCAGCGTTGCGGGACTAGCGGGGATCAATGAGCAGTTCTTC.

The chain links TRBV19 to TRBJ2-6; 10 nucleotides align to TRBD1. CDR3 length: 21 amino acids. J was trimmed by 0 bases and V by 3 bases; bases with no gene match: 14. The germline CDR1 and CDR2 sequences are LNHDA and SQIVND (reference sequence). The DNA of the CDR3 is TGTGCCAGTAGTATTGGGGGACAGGGGAGGACCACACACTCTGGGGCCAACGTCCTGACTTTC. As protein: CASSIGGQGRTTHSGANVLTF.

The chain carries TRBV5-1 and TRBJ1-4, with D possibly TRBD1 on 5 matching bases. The CDR3 covers 14 residues. Germline-derived CDR1 and CDR2 are SGHRS and YFSETQ. The ends were cut back, 7 bases at V and 3 bases at J, with 13 bases in the middle. CDR3 coding DNA: TGCGCCAGCGCAACGGGGGGGTCTAATGAAAAACTGTTTTTT. Its translation: CASATGGSNEKLFF.

The chain couples TRBV5-6 to TRBJ1-1; 9 bases agree with TRBD1. The CDR3 is made up of 16 amino acids. The ends lost 2 bases at V and 1 base at J; junction bases unmatched: 6. CDR1 and CDR2 (germline): SGHDT, YYEEEE. CDR3 coding DNA: TGTGCCAGCAGCTTACCGGGACAGGGATCGAACACTGAAGCTTTCTTT. Amino acids: CASSLPGQGSNTEAFF.

The chain joins TRBV6-6 to TRBJ1-3; TRBD1 aligns across 7 bases. V gave up 7 bases and J gave up 2 bases; unmatched junction bases: 8. Germline CDR1 and CDR2: MNHNY and SVGAGI (reference sequence). The CDR3 spans 15 residues. The CDR3 here is CASNKQGPAGNTIYF. The CDR3 region has the DNA TGTGCCAGCAACAAACAGGGGCCGGCTGGAAACACCATATATTTT.

The chain combines TRBV28 with TRBJ1-4; possibly TRBD1 for D (5 bases). The CDR3 is 13 amino acids. V was cut by 6 bases and J by 10 bases, with 15 bases left in between. Germline-derived CDR1 and CDR2 are MDHEN and SYDVKM. In DNA, the CDR3 is TGTGCCAGCAGCCCTGGAGTGGGGGGAAAACTGTTTTTT. Translated, it gives CASSPGVGGKLFF.

This clone was counted only a few times. CDR3 DNA: TGCGCCAGCAGGGGGTACAGGGAGAGGACTGAAGCTTTCTTT. This encodes CASRGYRERTEAFF. The chain employs TRBV4-1 and TRBJ1-1; D is perhaps TRBD1 (6 bases). Per germline, CDR1 MGHRA and CDR2 YSYEKL. The CDR3 is 14 residues long. The V end was cut by 6 bases, the J end by 5 bases, with 16 bases between.

The genes are TRBV6-5 and TRBJ2-7; no reliable D call. V lost 2 bases, J lost 3 bases, and 5 bases lay in between. This CDR3 region has 12 residues. From germline, CDR1 is MNHEY and CDR2 SVGAGI. The CDR3 loop is CASSYSDYEQYF. CDR3 nucleotides: TGTGCCAGCAGTTACAGCGACTACGAGCAGTACTTC.

J is TRBJ1-1 and V is TRBV19; 9 bases line up with TRBD1. Germline loops: CDR1 LNHDA, CDR2 SQIVND (reference sequence). There are 15 residues in the CDR3. V lost 5 bases to trimming and J lost 1 base; unmatched junction nucleotides: 5. CDR3 in DNA: TGTGCCAGTAGTGGGGGACAGGGAGGGAACACTGAAGCTTTCTTT. It encodes CASSGGQGGNTEAFF.

The chain links TRBV10-2 to TRBJ1-5; 7 bases fit TRBD1. Germline V lookup: CDR1 WSHSY, CDR2 SAAADI. The length of the CDR3 is 15 residues. The V and J ends lost 10 bases and 0 bases, in that order; junction bases with no gene match: 9. In nucleotides, the CDR3 is TGCGCCACCAGGAGACAGGGCGATAGCAATCAGCCCCAGCATTTT. It codes for CATRRQGDSNQPQHF.

This rearrangement joins TRBV7-6 to TRBJ1-2, with D possibly matching TRBD1 (6 bases). The germline V gene encodes CDR1 SGHVS and CDR2 FNYEAQ. Trimming pared 6 bases from V and 5 bases from J, leaving 16 bases between. This CDR3 region has 14 residues. CDR3 loop: CASSRGGGSYGYTF. Here the CDR3 DNA reads TGTGCCAGCAGTCGGGGCGGGGGCAGTTATGGCTACACCTTC. Based on the CDR3 plus reference TRBV7-6 and TRBJ1-2, the full variable domain is GAGVSQSPRYKVTKRGQDVALRCDPISGHVSLYWYRQALGQGPEFLTYFNYEAQQDKSGLPNDRFSAERPEGSISTLTIQRTEQRDSAMYRCASSRGGGSYGYTFGSGTRLTVV.

The V gene is TRBV19, the J gene TRBJ2-1; 13 bases agree with TRBD2. The CDR3 runs 18 residues. Trimming took 3 bases from V and 8 from J; bases not matched to a gene: 13. The germline V gene encodes CDR1 LNHDA and CDR2 SQIVND (reference sequence). CDR3 sequence: CASSILGLAGSNGDEQFF. The CDR3 DNA is TGTGCCAGTAGTATCTTGGGACTAGCGGGGAGTAACGGCGATGAGCAGTTCTTC.

The chain recombines TRBV25-1 with TRBJ2-3; possibly TRBD1 for D (5 bases). The germline gives CDR1 MGHDK, CDR2 SYGVNS. Trimming shortened V by 3 bases and J by 6 bases, and 13 bases separated the two germline ends. The CDR3 has 14 residues. DNA for the CDR3: TGTGCCAGCAGTGACGCAAAAGGGGCTGATACGCAGTATTTT. This translates into CASSDAKGADTQYF.

This clone was recorded only once. The chain has TRBV10-3 and TRBJ1-5; 7 nucleotides align to TRBD1. Trimming took 10 bases from V and 5 from J; bases not matched to a gene: 8. Germline loops: CDR1 ENHRY, CDR2 SYGVKD. The length of the CDR3 is 13 residues. CDR3 loop: CATTDRSDQPQHF. The CDR3 coding sequence is TGTGCCACGACGGACAGGTCGGATCAGCCCCAGCATTTT.